The text below deals with one T cell receptor (beta chain). Its antigen is unidentified. The PCR had 60 Vbeta and 13 Jbeta primers. Method: immunoSEQ multiplex PCR; TCRdb's copy keeps in-frame clones and lacks some. Altogether 150,000 to 200,000 clones are present, over 75% being singletons, with the ten largest covering approximately 1.2%. The CDR3 has 15 amino acids. Unmatched junction bases numbered 6, after V lost 3 bases and J lost 4 bases. Germline loops: CDR1 KGHSH, CDR2 LQKENI. This specimen comes from a study of cytomegalovirus exposure and HLA in healthy donors. Study-wide context: Some 85 million unique TCRs from HLA-typed donors were held in an early data release.

Notes on the study in general: Excluded were some V segments that proved indistinguishable, including TRBV6-2 and TRBV6-3. According to an earlier analysis, most TCR beta V segments yielded productive rearrangements about 87% or about 30% of the time. Researchers catalogued about 160 TCR beta chains as cytomegalovirus-associated.

This chain connects TRBV18 to TRBJ1-5; TRBD1 agrees at 7 bases. The sequence derives from a man aged 45-65 years in good health and CMV-seropositive. The sequencing input was PBMCs. CDR3 sequence: CASSPLGQLNQPQHF. The CDR3 DNA sequence: TGTGCCAGCTCACCCCTGGGACAGCTAAATCAGCCCCAGCATTTT.